The present TCR beta chain was sequenced within a study of T cell responses to AZD1222 COVID-19 vaccine. General study results and limits: Repertoires were obtained solely post-peak T cell response. CD4 TCRs associated with vaccination spanned spike, dominating at 160-218 and 743-854. Donors were largely white British and mainly female; clonal diversity was possibly underestimated.

Libraries were prepared by immunoSEQ multiplex PCR; TCRdb keeps only in-frame clonotypes and omits some of them. The sample has over 80,000 clones; 80% to 95% are singletons. Turning to this clone: No antigen is known for it.

The trim removed 4 bases at V and 4 bases at J, leaving 1 base unmatched. CDR3 size: 12 residues. Germline CDR1 and CDR2: MNHEY and SVGEGT. The source is an adult who received the AZD1222 COVID-19 vaccine. The chain carries TRBV6-2 or TRBV6-3 and TRBJ2-7; 7 bases are shared with TRBD1. The sequencing here drew on peripheral blood, taken 28 days after the second AZD1222 dose. In nucleotides, the CDR3 is TGTGCCAGCAGTTCACAGGGGTACGAGCAGTACTTC. Translated, it gives CASSSQGYEQYF.